The TCR beta chain under discussion was sequenced for a study of blood T cell repertoires in COVID-19. Study at large: Samples of COVID-19 (acute and convalescent) were obtained from the United States, Italy and Spain. PBMCs, B-cell-depleted T cells, or T cells were the source of the cDNA or gDNA that made up the material.

The method was immunoSEQ multiplex PCR; TCRdb's version includes in-frame clones alone and lacks a portion of them. The sample contains approximately 220,000 clones, around 82% of which appear only once. This CDR3 spans 14 amino acids. The V segment lost 0 bases and the J segment 5 bases; nucleotides outside the gene matches: 3. Germline CDR1 and CDR2: SGHNT and YYREEE (reference sequence). This TCR was sampled from an older woman with acute or convalescent COVID-19. The specimen was peripheral blood. The chain joins TRBV5-4 to TRBJ1-2; 8 bases match TRBD1. This chain's CDR3 is CASSLAGQVYGYTF. In DNA form, the CDR3 reads TGTGCCAGCAGCTTGGCGGGACAGGTTTATGGCTACACCTTC. Based on the CDR3 plus reference TRBV5-4 and TRBJ1-2, the full variable domain is ETGVTQSPTHLIKTRGQQVTLRCSSQSGHNTVSWYQQALGQGPQFIFQYYREEENGRGNFPPRFSGLQFPNYSSELNVNALELDDSALYLCASSLAGQVYGYTFGSGTRLTVV.